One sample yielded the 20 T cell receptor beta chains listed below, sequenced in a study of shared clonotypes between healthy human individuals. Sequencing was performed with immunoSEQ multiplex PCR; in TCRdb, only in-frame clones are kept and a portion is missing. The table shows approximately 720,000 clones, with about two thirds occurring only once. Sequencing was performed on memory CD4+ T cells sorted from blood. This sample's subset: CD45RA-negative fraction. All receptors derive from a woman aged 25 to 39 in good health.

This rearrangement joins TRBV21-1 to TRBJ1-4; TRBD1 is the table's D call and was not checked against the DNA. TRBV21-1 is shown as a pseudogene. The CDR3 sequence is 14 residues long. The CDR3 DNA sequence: TGTGCCAGCAGCAAAGGGACAGGGAATGAAAAACTGTTTTTT. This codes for CASSKGTGNEKLFF.

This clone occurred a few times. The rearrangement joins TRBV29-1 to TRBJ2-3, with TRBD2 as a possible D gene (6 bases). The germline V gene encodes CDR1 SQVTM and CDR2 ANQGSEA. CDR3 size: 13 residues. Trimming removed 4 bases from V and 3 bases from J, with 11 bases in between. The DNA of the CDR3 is TGCAGCGTTGCGCCTAGCGCTACAGATACGCAGTATTTT. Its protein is CSVAPSATDTQYF.

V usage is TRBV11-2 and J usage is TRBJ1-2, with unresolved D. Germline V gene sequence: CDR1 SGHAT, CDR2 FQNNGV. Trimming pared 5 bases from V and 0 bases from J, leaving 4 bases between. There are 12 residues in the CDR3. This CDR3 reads CASSVSNYGYTF. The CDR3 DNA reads TGTGCCAGCAGCGTCTCTAACTATGGCTACACCTTC.

The CDR3 loop is CAISEGDGGGYGYTF. The CDR3 DNA reads as TGTGCCATCAGTGAGGGGGACGGTGGGGGCTATGGCTACACCTTC. The genes are TRBV10-3 and TRBJ1-2; possibly TRBD1 for D (5 bases). Germline CDR1 and CDR2: ENHRY and SYGVKD. Trimming removed 2 bases from V and 4 bases from J, with 14 bases in between. CDR3 length: 15 amino acids.

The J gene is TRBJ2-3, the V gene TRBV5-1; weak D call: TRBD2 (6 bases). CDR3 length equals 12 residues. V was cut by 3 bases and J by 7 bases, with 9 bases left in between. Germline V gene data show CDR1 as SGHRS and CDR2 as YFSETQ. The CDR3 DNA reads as TGCGCCAGCAGCTCGGGACTTAATACGCAGTATTTT. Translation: CASSSGLNTQYF.

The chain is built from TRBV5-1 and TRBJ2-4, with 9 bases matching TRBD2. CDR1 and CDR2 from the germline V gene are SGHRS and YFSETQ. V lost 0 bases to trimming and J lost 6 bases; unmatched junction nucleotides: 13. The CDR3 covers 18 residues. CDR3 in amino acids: CASSLVASGMGVGNIQYF. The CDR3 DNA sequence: TGCGCCAGCAGCTTGGTCGCTAGCGGGATGGGTGTGGGAAACATTCAGTACTTC.

The DNA of the CDR3 is TGTGCCTGGAAGTTAGGGGGGTACGAGCATGGCTACACCTTC. Protein product: CAWKLGGYEHGYTF. The chain has TRBV30 and TRBJ1-2, with TRBD1 as a possible D gene (6 bases). Trimming left V 4 bases short and J 6 bases short, with 18 bases between. The germline V gene has CDR1 GTSNPN and CDR2 SVGIG (reference sequence). There are 14 residues in the CDR3. Complete variable domain (other parts from reference TRBV30 and TRBJ1-2): SQTIHQWPATLVQPVGSPLSLECTVEGTSNPNLYWYRQAAGRGLQLLFYSVGIGQISSEVPQNLSASRPQDRQFILSSKKLLLSDSGFYLCAWKLGGYEHGYTFGSGTRLTVV.

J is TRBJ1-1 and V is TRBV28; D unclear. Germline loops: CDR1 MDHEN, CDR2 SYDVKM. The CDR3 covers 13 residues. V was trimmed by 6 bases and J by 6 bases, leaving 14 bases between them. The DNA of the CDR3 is TGTGCCAGCAGCCCAGGAGGGCGCGCTGAAGCTTTCTTT. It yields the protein CASSPGGRAEAFF.

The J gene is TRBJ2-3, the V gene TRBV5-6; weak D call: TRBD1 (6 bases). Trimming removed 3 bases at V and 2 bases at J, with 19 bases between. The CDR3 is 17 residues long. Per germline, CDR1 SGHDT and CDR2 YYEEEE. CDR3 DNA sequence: TGTGCCAGCAGCTCTTCCGGGACACTCGAGTACACAGATACGCAGTATTTT. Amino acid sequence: CASSSSGTLEYTDTQYF. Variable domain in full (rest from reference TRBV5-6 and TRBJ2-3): DAGVTQSPTHLIKTRGQQVTLRCSPKSGHDTVSWYQQALGQGPQFIFQYYEEEERQRGNFPDRFSGHQFPNYSSELNVNALLLGDSALYLCASSSSGTLEYTDTQYFGPGTRLTVL.

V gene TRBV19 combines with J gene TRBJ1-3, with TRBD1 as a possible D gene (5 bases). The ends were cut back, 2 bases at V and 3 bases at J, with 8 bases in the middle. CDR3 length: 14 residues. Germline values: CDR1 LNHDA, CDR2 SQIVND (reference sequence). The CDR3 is CASSINRFGNTIYF. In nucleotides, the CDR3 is TGTGCCAGTAGTATAAACAGGTTTGGAAACACCATATATTTT.

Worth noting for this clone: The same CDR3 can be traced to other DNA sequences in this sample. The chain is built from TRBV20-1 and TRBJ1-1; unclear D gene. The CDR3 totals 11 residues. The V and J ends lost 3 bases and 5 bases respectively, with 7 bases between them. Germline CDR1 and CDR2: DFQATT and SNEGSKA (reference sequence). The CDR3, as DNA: TGCAGTGCTAGCCCCTTTACTGAAGCTTTCTTT. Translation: CSASPFTEAFF.

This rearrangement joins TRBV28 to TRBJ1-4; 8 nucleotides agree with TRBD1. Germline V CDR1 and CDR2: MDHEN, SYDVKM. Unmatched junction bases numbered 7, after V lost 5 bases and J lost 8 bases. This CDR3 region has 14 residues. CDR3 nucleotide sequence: TGTGCCAGCAGTAGACAGGGGAGAAGGGAAAAACTGTTTTTT. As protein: CASSRQGRREKLFF.

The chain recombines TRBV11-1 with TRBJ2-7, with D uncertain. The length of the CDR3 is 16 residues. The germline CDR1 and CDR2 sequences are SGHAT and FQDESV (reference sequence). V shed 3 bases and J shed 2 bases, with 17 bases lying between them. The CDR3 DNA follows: TGTGCCAGCAGCTTCCGTCACACAGTCGAACCCTACGAGCAGTACTTC. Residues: CASSFRHTVEPYEQYF.

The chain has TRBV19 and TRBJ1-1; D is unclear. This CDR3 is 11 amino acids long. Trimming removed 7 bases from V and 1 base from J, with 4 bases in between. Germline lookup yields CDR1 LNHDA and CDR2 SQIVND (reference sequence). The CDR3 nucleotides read TGTGCCAGTAAAGGGAACACTGAAGCTTTCTTT. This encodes CASKGNTEAFF.

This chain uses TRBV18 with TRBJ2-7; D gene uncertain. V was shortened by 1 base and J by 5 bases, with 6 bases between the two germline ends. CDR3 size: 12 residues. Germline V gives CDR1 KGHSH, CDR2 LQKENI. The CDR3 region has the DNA TGTGCCAGCTCACCACGCCTCCACGAGCAGTACTTC. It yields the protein CASSPRLHEQYF.

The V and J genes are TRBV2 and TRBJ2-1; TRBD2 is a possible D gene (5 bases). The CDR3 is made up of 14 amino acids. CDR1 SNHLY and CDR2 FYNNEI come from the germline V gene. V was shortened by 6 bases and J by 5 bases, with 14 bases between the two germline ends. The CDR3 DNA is TGTGCCAGCAGCGCCAGAGGGAACAACAATGAGCAGTTCTTC. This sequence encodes CASSARGNNNEQFF.

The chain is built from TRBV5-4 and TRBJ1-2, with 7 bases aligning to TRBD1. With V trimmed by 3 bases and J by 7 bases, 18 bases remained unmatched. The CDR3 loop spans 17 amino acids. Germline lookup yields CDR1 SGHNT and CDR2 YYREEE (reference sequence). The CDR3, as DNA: TGTGCCAGCAGCTACGATGGGGACAGAGTTGGGGGCTTTGGCTACACCTTC. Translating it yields CASSYDGDRVGGFGYTF. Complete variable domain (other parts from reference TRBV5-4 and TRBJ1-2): ETGVTQSPTHLIKTRGQQVTLRCSSQSGHNTVSWYQQALGQGPQFIFQYYREEENGRGNFPPRFSGLQFPNYSSELNVNALELDDSALYLCASSYDGDRVGGFGYTFGSGTRLTVV.

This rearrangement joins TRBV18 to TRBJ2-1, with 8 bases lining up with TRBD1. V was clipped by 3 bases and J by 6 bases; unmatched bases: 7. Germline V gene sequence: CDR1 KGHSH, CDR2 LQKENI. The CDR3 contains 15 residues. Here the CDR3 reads CASSPYRTGSNEQFF. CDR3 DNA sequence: TGTGCCAGCTCACCGTACCGGACAGGGAGCAATGAGCAGTTCTTC.

The CDR3 region is CSVGGQLFYEQYF. The CDR3 DNA reads TGCAGCGTTGGAGGGCAGTTATTTTACGAGCAGTACTTC. The chain couples TRBV29-1 to TRBJ2-7, with D possibly being TRBD2 (5 bases). V was clipped by 4 bases and J by 4 bases, with 14 bases between them. The CDR3 runs 13 residues. Per germline, CDR1 SQVTM and CDR2 ANQGSEA.

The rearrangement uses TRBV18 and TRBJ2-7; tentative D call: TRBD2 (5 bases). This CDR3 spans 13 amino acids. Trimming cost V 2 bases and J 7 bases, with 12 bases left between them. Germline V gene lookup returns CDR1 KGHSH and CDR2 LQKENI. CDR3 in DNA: TGTGCCAGCTCACCAGGGATCGGGGATGAGCAGTACTTC. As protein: CASSPGIGDEQYF.